The 23 T cell receptor beta chains in this list originate from one sample, sequenced in a study of CD8+ T cells in alopecia areata. Treatment reported: oral pan-JAK inhibitor, 5-10 mg twice daily. Sequencing used cDNA as its template, made by extracting RNA and reverse transcribing it. Sequenced by immunoSEQ multiplex PCR; TCRdb stores in-frame clones only, minus some. The table records around 270,000 clones, roughly 60% of them present only once. The specimen was CD4+ T cells sorted from blood, collected at week 24, from a patient treated with tofacitinib. These receptors came from a human donor with alopecia areata.

With respect to this clone: The sample carries other DNA sequences with the same CDR3. This chain uses TRBV7-2 with TRBJ2-5; no firm D call. V was pared by 4 bases and J by 5 bases, with 8 bases between. Germline V CDR1 and CDR2: SGHTA, FQGNSA. This CDR3 has 12 residues. This CDR3 is CASSSLGETQYF. CDR3 sequence (DNA): TGTGCCAGCAGCTCCCTAGGGGAGACCCAGTACTTC. The variable domain in full, with the rest retrieved from reference TRBV7-2 and TRBJ2-5, is GAGVSQSPSNKVTEKGKDVELRCDPISGHTALYWYRQSLGQGLEFLIYFQGNSAPDKSGLPSDRFSAERTGGSVSTLTIQRTQQEDSAVYLCASSSLGETQYFGPGTRLLVL.

This chain connects TRBV16 to TRBJ1-6; 7 bases are shared with TRBD1. The CDR3 runs to 16 residues. J lost 7 bases, V lost 2 bases, and 8 bases had no gene match. Looked up from germline, CDR1 is KGHSY and CDR2 is FQNENV. Written as DNA, the CDR3 is TGTGCCAGCAGCCAACAAGGGGGACAGTTAAATTCACCCCTCCACTTT. The encoded protein is CASSQQGGQLNSPLHF.

This chain uses TRBV30 with TRBJ2-2; D remains unclear. Germline values: CDR1 GTSNPN, CDR2 SVGIG (reference sequence). The CDR3 is made up of 14 amino acids. V was shortened by 8 bases and J by 0 bases, with 13 bases between the two germline ends. The CDR3 bases are TGTGCCCGTATGGCGAGCCCGAACACCGGGGAGCTGTTTTTT. Residues: CARMASPNTGELFF.

J is TRBJ2-3 and V is TRBV6-1, with a tentative D call TRBD1 (6 bases). Trimming removed 11 bases from V and 0 bases from J, with 12 bases in between. CDR3 length: 13 residues. The V gene's germline CDR1 is MNHNS and CDR2 SASEGT. CDR3 nucleotides: TGTGCCTTGCGACAGGATAGCACAGATACGCAGTATTTT. It codes for CALRQDSTDTQYF.

The chain couples TRBV15 to TRBJ2-5, with TRBD2 matching over 8 bases. J gave up 0 bases and V 0 bases, and 3 bases lay outside the gene matches. CDR1 and CDR2 from the germline V gene are LNHNV and YYDKDF (reference sequence). This CDR3 region has 16 residues. The CDR3 is CATSRDGGGNQETQYF. In DNA, the CDR3 is TGTGCCACCAGCAGAGACGGCGGGGGGAACCAAGAGACCCAGTACTTC.

This clone was seen a few times. V usage is TRBV4-1 and J usage is TRBJ2-7; the D is unclear. CDR1 and CDR2 (germline): MGHRA, YSYEKL. V was shortened by 5 bases and J by 2 bases, with 10 bases between the two germline ends. The CDR3 has 13 amino acids. The CDR3 protein is CASSYDQTYEQYF. In DNA form, the CDR3 reads TGCGCCAGCAGCTACGACCAAACCTACGAGCAGTACTTC.

The V call is TRBV5-1, the J call TRBJ2-1; D uncertain. The germline V and J ends were trimmed by 0 bases and 8 bases, with 18 bases remaining between them. Germline loops: CDR1 SGHRS, CDR2 YFSETQ. The CDR3 is 16 residues long. This CDR3 reads CASSLGVSVIDDEQFF. The CDR3 DNA reads as TGCGCCAGCAGCTTGGGAGTGTCAGTTATCGATGATGAGCAGTTCTTC.

J is TRBJ2-3 and V is TRBV9; D is unclear. Trimming shortened V by 0 bases and J by 1 base, and 6 bases separated the two germline ends. Germline V gene lookup returns CDR1 SGDLS and CDR2 YYNGEE. This CDR3 region has 14 residues. CDR3 sequence: CASSVGRGTDTQYF. In DNA form, the CDR3 reads TGTGCCAGCAGCGTAGGTCGAGGCACAGATACGCAGTATTTT.

This chain uses TRBV4-3 with TRBJ1-1; 9 nucleotides match TRBD1. The junction had 10 bases not matched to a gene; V was cut back by 3 bases and J by 11 bases. Germline lookup yields CDR1 LGHNA and CDR2 YSLEER. The CDR3 length is 14 residues. The CDR3 sequence is CASSQAGQGMLAFF. The CDR3 DNA reads TGCGCCAGCAGCCAGGCTGGACAGGGGATGTTGGCTTTCTTT.

This chain joins TRBV9 and TRBJ2-7; D perhaps matches TRBD1 (6 bases). Germline V CDR1 and CDR2: SGDLS, YYNGEE. The CDR3 is 13 residues long. Trimming shortened V by 4 bases and J by 0 bases, and 8 bases separated the two germline ends. This chain's CDR3 is CASSPTGSYEQYF. CDR3 nucleotides: TGTGCCAGCAGCCCGACAGGCTCCTACGAGCAGTACTTC. The full variable domain, completed using reference TRBV9 and TRBJ2-7, is DSGVTQTPKHLITATGQRVTLRCSPRSGDLSVYWYQQSLDQGLQFLIQYYNGEERAKGNILERFSAQQFPDLHSELNLSSLELGDSALYFCASSPTGSYEQYFGPGTRLTVT.

This clone was observed a few times. The rearrangement links TRBV7-3 to TRBJ2-3; D remains ambiguous. This CDR3 contains 13 residues. The ends were cut back, 6 bases at V and 0 bases at J, with 7 bases in the middle. CDR1 is SGHTA, CDR2 FQGTGA, per germline. The CDR3, as DNA: TGTGCCAGCAGGCCCCCTAGCACAGATACGCAGTATTTT. Translation: CASRPPSTDTQYF.

The chain has TRBV6-5 and TRBJ1-2, with D possibly TRBD1 on 5 matching bases. CDR1 is MNHEY and CDR2 is SVGAGI in the germline V gene. The CDR3 length is 13 residues. Deletions cut 5 bases from V and 9 bases from J, with 16 bases between. As DNA, the CDR3 is TGTGCCAGCAGTCCGGGGCAGTCAAGAAGCTACACCTTC. This gives the protein CASSPGQSRSYTF.

Written as DNA, the CDR3 is TGTGCCAGTAAAGAGACAGGTAACACTGAAGCTTTCTTT. Its translation: CASKETGNTEAFF. The genes are TRBV19 and TRBJ1-1, with D possibly matching TRBD1 (6 bases). The CDR3 extends over 13 amino acids. From germline, CDR1 is LNHDA and CDR2 SQIVND (reference sequence). The V end was cut by 7 bases, the J end by 2 bases, with 11 bases between.

This clone is a singleton in its sample. The identical CDR3 is also encoded by other nucleotide sequences in the sample. V gene TRBV25-1 combines with J gene TRBJ2-3, with D hard to call. The CDR3 has 12 residues. Trimming cost V 7 bases and J 3 bases, with 8 bases left between them. Germline assignment: CDR1 MGHDK and CDR2 SYGVNS. The CDR3 DNA sequence: TGTGCCAGCAACCGAGGAACAGATACGCAGTATTTT. This translates into CASNRGTDTQYF.

The V and J genes are TRBV7-2 and TRBJ2-3; 7 bases map to TRBD2. The CDR3 is 16 amino acids. The germline CDR1 and CDR2 sequences are SGHTA and FQGNSA. The ends lost 1 base at V and 3 bases at J; junction bases unmatched: 7. CDR3 in amino acids: CASSLDRPSGTDTQYF. For the CDR3, the DNA is TGTGCCAGCAGCTTAGATCGGCCTAGCGGTACAGATACGCAGTATTTT.

The chain couples TRBV20-1 to TRBJ1-1, with 7 bases aligning to TRBD1. The ends lost 3 bases at V and 8 bases at J; junction bases unmatched: 3. The germline CDR1 and CDR2 sequences are DFQATT and SNEGSKA (reference sequence). The CDR3 totals 11 residues. In DNA form, the CDR3 reads TGCAGTGCTAGGGCAGGGGGGGAAGCTTTCTTT. Translating gives CSARAGGEAFF.

The count of this clone is one. This chain joins TRBV7-9 and TRBJ2-1, with D possibly being TRBD1 (5 bases). The V and J ends lost 4 bases and 4 bases respectively, with 8 bases between them. CDR1 and CDR2 (germline): SEHNR, FQNEAQ (reference sequence). CDR3 length: 13 amino acids. CDR3 nucleotides: TGTGCCAGCAGCTCGCAGGGATACAATGAGCAGTTCTTC. As protein: CASSSQGYNEQFF.

This clone appeared once. The chain joins TRBV11-2 to TRBJ2-5; TRBD1 agrees at 9 bases. CDR1 SGHAT and CDR2 FQNNGV come from the germline V gene. The V and J ends lost 5 bases and 3 bases, in that order; junction bases with no gene match: 7. The CDR3 spans 15 residues. The CDR3, as DNA: TGTGCCAGCAGCCAACAGGGGGCAGAAAAAGAGACCCAGTACTTC. Its protein product is CASSQQGAEKETQYF.

This clone has a single count. This CDR3 reads CASSLVRGRDTQYF. In nucleotides, the CDR3 is TGTGCCAGCAGCTTAGTCAGGGGGCGAGATACGCAGTATTTT. The rearrangement joins TRBV7-2 to TRBJ2-3, with 8 bases fitting TRBD1. This CDR3 has 14 amino acids. Trimming took 1 base from V and 5 from J; bases not matched to a gene: 2. Germline CDR1 is SGHTA and CDR2 is FQGNSA.

The chain employs TRBV7-8 and TRBJ1-6; D remains unclear. V was pared by 1 base and J by 10 bases, with 8 bases between. The CDR3 contains 13 residues. CDR1 SGHVS and CDR2 FQNEAQ come from the germline V gene. The CDR3: CASSLDGESPLHF. For the CDR3, the DNA is TGTGCCAGCAGCTTAGACGGGGAATCACCCCTCCACTTT.

This chain connects TRBV15 to TRBJ2-4, with 7 nucleotides matching TRBD1. The germline gives CDR1 LNHNV, CDR2 YYDKDF (reference sequence). This CDR3 has 19 amino acids. The V gene end was trimmed by 0 bases and the J gene end by 0 bases; junction bases not matched to a gene: 11. CDR3 DNA sequence: TGTGCCACCAGCAGAGATCGGGTGGGACAGACTAAAGCCAAAAACATTCAGTACTTC. Encoded protein: CATSRDRVGQTKAKNIQYF.

This clone came up once. The genes are TRBV18 and TRBJ2-7, with D maybe TRBD1 (5 bases). Germline values: CDR1 KGHSH, CDR2 LQKENI. This CDR3 region has 12 residues. V was clipped by 6 bases and J by 6 bases, with 12 bases between them. As DNA, the CDR3 is TGTGCCAGCTCCCCTCAGGGATTCGAGCAGTACTTC. Translated: CASSPQGFEQYF. The variable domain in full, completed from reference TRBV18 and TRBJ2-7, reads NAGVMQNPRHLVRRRGQEARLRCSPMKGHSHVYWYRQLPEEGLKFMVYLQKENIIDESGMPKERFSAEFPKEGPSILRIQQVVRGDSAAYFCASSPQGFEQYFGPGTRLTVT.

This clone has just a few counts. The chain couples TRBV25-1 to TRBJ2-4, with a weak D call TRBD2 (6 bases). The CDR3 sequence is 14 residues long. Trimming left V 2 bases short and J 9 bases short, with 14 bases between. The germline V gene has CDR1 MGHDK and CDR2 SYGVNS. CDR3 bases: TGTGCCAGCAGTGAAAGCGGGCGAGTTAGCATTCAGTACTTC. It is translated as CASSESGRVSIQYF.